The 4 T cell receptor beta chains below were found in one sample sequenced in a study of blood T cell repertoires in COVID-19. Clones were sequenced by immunoSEQ multiplex PCR, and TCRdb holds only the in-frame ones, with some missing. The sample contains 90,000 to 120,000 clones, roughly 91% of which appear only once. The sample comprised peripheral blood. Every receptor here comes from a human donor in a cohort sampled during active COVID-19.

The CDR3 nucleotides read TGTGCCAGCAGTTGGAGGGAGGGGTCGGCTACGCAGTATTTT. Translation gives CASSWREGSATQYF. The rearrangement links TRBV27 to TRBJ2-3; 7 bases fit TRBD2. The CDR3 is 14 amino acids. V shed 4 bases and J 8 bases; nucleotides not matched to a gene: 9. Germline V lookup: CDR1 MNHEY, CDR2 SMNVEV (reference sequence).

The genes are TRBV18 and TRBJ2-1; 7 bases are shared with TRBD1. Germline CDR1 reads KGHSH; CDR2 reads LQKENI. V shed 2 bases and J 6 bases; nucleotides not matched to a gene: 1. This CDR3 contains 13 residues. CDR3 in amino acids: CASSPDRANEQFF. The CDR3 bases are TGTGCCAGCTCACCAGACAGGGCCAATGAGCAGTTCTTC. The full variable domain, rest sourced from reference TRBV18 and TRBJ2-1, is NAGVMQNPRHLVRRRGQEARLRCSPMKGHSHVYWYRQLPEEGLKFMVYLQKENIIDESGMPKERFSAEFPKEGPSILRIQQVVRGDSAAYFCASSPDRANEQFFGPGTRLTVL.

The chain employs TRBV6-6 and TRBJ1-4; a weak D match, TRBD1 (5 bases). There are 14 residues in the CDR3. Germline CDR1 is MNHNY and CDR2 is SVGAGI (reference sequence). Trimming cost V 5 bases and J 11 bases, with 18 bases left between them. DNA for the CDR3: TGTGCCAGCAGTCACCGGGGGGAGGTGTCCAAACTGTTTTTT. It is translated as CASSHRGEVSKLFF.

This clone was counted a single time. V and J are TRBV27 and TRBJ2-3; TRBD1 is a possible D gene (5 bases). V was trimmed by 10 bases and J by 4 bases, leaving 9 bases between them. The germline V gene encodes CDR1 MNHEY and CDR2 SMNVEV (reference sequence). The CDR3 spans 11 residues. The CDR3 spells CATWGPDTQYF. The CDR3, as DNA: TGTGCCACCTGGGGCCCAGATACGCAGTATTTT.